The clone carrying this TCR beta chain was detected once. Its antigen remains unknown. This specimen belongs to a study of OX40 agonist ivuxolimab in advanced cancers. Study information: Dose-escalation patients' cancers were hepatocellular carcinoma, melanoma, renal cell or head and neck cancer. General observations from the study: Partial responders receiving 0.1-3.0 mg/kg showed among the lowest clonal expansion.

The germline V gene encodes CDR1 KGHSH and CDR2 LQKENI. The ends were cut back, 6 bases at V and 7 bases at J, with 19 bases in the middle. There are 15 residues in the CDR3. Systemic immunosuppression or autoimmune disease history was grounds to exclude patients. Sequenced by immunoSEQ multiplex PCR; TCRdb stores in-frame clones only, minus some. The data contain 75,000 to 90,000 clones, around 83% of them singletons. Source: CD4+ or CD8+ T cells sorted from blood, taken in a trial of the OX40 agonist ivuxolimab. This TCR was sampled from an adult with an advanced solid tumor such as melanoma, head and neck, liver or kidney cancer. The V gene is TRBV18, the J gene TRBJ2-1; D gene ambiguous. CDR3 sequence (DNA): TGTGCCAGCTCCGAAAGACGGGCTAAAGGGAATGAGCAGTTCTTC. As protein: CASSERRAKGNEQFF. Using reference TRBV18 and TRBJ2-1 for the parts outside the CDR3, the full variable domain is NAGVMQNPRHLVRRRGQEARLRCSPMKGHSHVYWYRQLPEEGLKFMVYLQKENIIDESGMPKERFSAEFPKEGPSILRIQQVVRGDSAAYFCASSERRAKGNEQFFGPGTRLTVL.